This T cell receptor beta chain was sequenced in a study of T-cell memory formation after mild COVID-19. The CDR3 has 13 residues. 5'RACE with constant-segment primers built TCRalpha and TCRbeta cDNA libraries with UMIs. TCRdb analysed the 5' RACE reads with MiXCR anew, one entry per CDR3 protein. The repertoire consists of about 390,000 distinct CDR3 sequences, with around 21% occurring once and the leading ten covering roughly an eighth. V is TRBV21-1 and J is TRBJ2-3; TRBD1, as called in the table, went unchecked against the DNA. TRBV21-1 is a documented pseudogene. Sequenced sample: PBMCs or a T cell subset sorted from them (not recorded which). The origin of this receptor is an adult woman who had mild COVID-19 (a few samples of this study predate the infection). Cell type and time point are not known. CDR3 protein: CASSAPDVDTQYF. In DNA form, the CDR3 reads TGTGCCAGCAGCGCCCCTGACGTGGATACGCAGTATTTT.